This TCR beta chain is drawn from a study of OX40 agonist ivuxolimab in advanced cancers. Looking at the study overall: Patients were dosed with the agonistic anti-OX40 (CD134) antibody ivuxolimab. General study results and limits: CD8+ T cells showed, on average, more clonal expansion than CD4+ cells.

The repertoire was sequenced with immunoSEQ multiplex PCR; TCRdb's copy has only in-frame clones and lacks some. This table has 75,000 or so clones, 84% appearing once. Systemic immunosuppression or a history of autoimmune disease excluded patients. Drawing of blood for sampling happened at baseline, at cycle 4 day 1, and at cycle 7 day 1. The germline V gene has CDR1 WNHNN and CDR2 SYGVQD (reference sequence). Trimming removed 6 bases at V and 0 bases at J, with 24 bases between. The CDR3 totals 18 residues. Turning to this clone: Its antigen is not identified.

The input for sequencing was CD4+ or CD8+ T cells sorted from blood, taken in a trial of the OX40 agonist ivuxolimab. The sequence was obtained from an adult with an advanced solid tumor such as melanoma, head and neck, liver or kidney cancer. The V and J genes are TRBV10-1 and TRBJ2-7; TRBD1 is a possible D gene (6 bases). The CDR3 spells CASRVPAPSGHHSYEQYF. The CDR3 DNA is TGCGCCAGCAGGGTCCCAGCCCCCTCGGGACACCACTCCTACGAGCAGTACTTC.